The following is a T cell receptor (beta chain) sequence with its context. Measured with immunoSEQ multiplex PCR; TCRdb has only the in-frame clones, and not every one. The sample contains 350,000 to 450,000 clones, 89% of which appear only once. These data belong to a study of blood T cell repertoires in COVID-19. The CDR3 runs to 14 residues. Trimming at V came to 6 bases and at J to 8 bases, leaving 9 bases not matched to a gene. CDR1 is SQVTM and CDR2 is ANQGSEA in the germline V gene. The rearrangement joins TRBV29-1 to TRBJ2-1; TRBD2 matches 11 bases. Sequencing was performed on peripheral blood. The source of this sequence is a woman aged 40-49 years with COVID-19, enrolled during active disease. CDR3 in amino acids: CSVVSGRARDEQFF. DNA for the CDR3: TGCAGCGTGGTTAGCGGGAGGGCTCGTGATGAGCAGTTCTTC.